Each of the 17 T cell receptor beta chains below was sequenced from the same sample in a study of CD8 T cells in ankylosing spondylitis. TCRdb recomputed calls from the 5' RACE reads with MiXCR, one row per CDR3 protein. This sample has around 250,000 distinct CDR3 sequences, with around 11% found just once. Sample: blood, either unsorted or a sorted T cell fraction (not recorded which). All receptors come from a male donor with ankylosing spondylitis or in good health (not recorded which).

This chain uses TRBV10-2 with TRBJ1-2; no firm D call. The germline V gene encodes CDR1 WSHSY and CDR2 SAAADI. The CDR3 has 12 amino acids. V shed 7 bases and J shed 8 bases, with 14 bases lying between them. CDR3 coding DNA: TGCGCCAGCAAAGGGCCTCGACGAGGCTACACCTTC. Its translation is CASKGPRRGYTF.

This clonotype was seen at least ten times. The V and J genes are TRBV20-1 and TRBJ2-2, with TRBD1 matching 9 bases. Trimming took 1 base from V and 7 from J; bases not matched to a gene: 7. The CDR3 spans 15 residues. Germline V CDR1 and CDR2: DFQATT, SNEGSKA (reference sequence). The CDR3 reads CSARVTGGFNGELFF. The CDR3 coding sequence is TGCAGTGCTAGAGTGACAGGGGGGTTCAACGGGGAGCTGTTTTTT.

A few counts support this clonotype. This chain's CDR3 is CASSLLAGITDTQYF. CDR3 nucleotides: TGTGCCAGCAGCTTACTAGCGGGTATCACAGATACGCAGTATTTT. The chain has TRBV7-9 and TRBJ2-3; TRBD2 aligns across 8 bases. The CDR3 spans 15 residues. The V and J ends lost 2 bases and 2 bases, in that order; junction bases with no gene match: 3. Germline loops: CDR1 SEHNR, CDR2 FQNEAQ (reference sequence).

This clonotype was observed many times. J is TRBJ2-7 and V is TRBV5-1; D is undetermined. Trimming removed 1 base from V and 1 base from J, with 9 bases in between. Germline assignment: CDR1 SGHRS and CDR2 YFSETQ. The CDR3 contains 14 residues. This CDR3 is CASSLRLGSYEQYF. The CDR3 region has the DNA TGCGCCAGCAGCTTGAGACTTGGGTCCTACGAGCAGTACTTC.

This clonotype was observed at least ten times. The chain recombines TRBV10-2 with TRBJ2-1; no clear D. CDR1 is WSHSY and CDR2 is SAAADI in the germline V gene. Trimming removed 4 bases at V and 6 bases at J, with 4 bases between. The CDR3 covers 11 residues. The CDR3 DNA reads TGCGCCAGCAGTGCAACCAATGAGCAGTTCTTC. Translating it yields CASSATNEQFF.

This clonotype appeared many times. CDR3 DNA sequence: TGCGCCAGCAGCTTGCTCGGGACAGGGGGCTATGAGCAGTTCTTC. It codes for CASSLLGTGGYEQFF. This chain links TRBV5-1 with TRBJ2-1, with 12 bases aligning to TRBD1. Per germline, CDR1 SGHRS and CDR2 YFSETQ. J was trimmed by 8 bases and V by 1 base; bases with no gene match: 4. This CDR3 is 15 amino acids long.

This sequence joins TRBV5-6 and TRBJ2-1; D may be TRBD2 (5 bases). V was cut by 0 bases and J by 12 bases, with 13 bases left in between. Looked up from germline, CDR1 is SGHDT and CDR2 is YYEEEE. The CDR3 runs to 13 residues. The DNA of the CDR3 is TGTGCCAGCAGCTTGGGATCGTCCGAGGGGCAGTTCTTC. Protein sequence: CASSLGSSEGQFF.

The chain carries TRBV28 and TRBJ2-1, with D unresolved. V lost 6 bases to trimming and J lost 8 bases, with 14 bases between them. Germline CDR1 is MDHEN and CDR2 is SYDVKM. This CDR3 is built from 13 residues. DNA for the CDR3: TGTGCCAGCAGACCTTCCGTCGGCGATGAGCAGTTCTTC. It is translated as CASRPSVGDEQFF.

The chain has TRBV18 and TRBJ1-5; TRBD1 might be the D (6 bases). Germline assignment: CDR1 KGHSH and CDR2 LQKENI. V lost 4 bases to trimming and J lost 11 bases, with 12 bases between them. This CDR3 is 12 amino acids long. The CDR3 DNA reads as TGTGCCAGCTCACGCCAGGGGCGGGCCCAGCATTTT. It codes for CASSRQGRAQHF.

This clonotype occurred a few times. The chain employs TRBV11-2 and TRBJ2-2; 9 bases match TRBD2. Per the germline V gene, CDR1 is SGHAT and CDR2 is FQNNGV. The junction had 15 bases not matched to a gene; V was cut back by 1 base and J by 6 bases. This CDR3 is built from 19 residues. The chain's CDR3 is CASSLVVASGNYRPGELFF. The CDR3 bases are TGTGCCAGCAGCTTAGTAGTGGCTAGCGGGAATTATCGCCCCGGGGAGCTGTTTTTT.

The chain employs TRBV25-1 and TRBJ2-3; possibly TRBD2 for D (5 bases). The CDR3 is 11 residues long. Trimming removed 6 bases from V and 4 bases from J, with 5 bases in between. Germline CDR1 MGHDK, CDR2 SYGVNS. CDR3 sequence: CASRRADTQYF. DNA for the CDR3: TGTGCCAGCAGGAGGGCAGATACGCAGTATTTT.

This clonotype has a count of ten or more. The chain links TRBV7-2 to TRBJ2-1, with a possible D match to TRBD1 (6 bases). Trimming pared 1 base from V and 9 bases from J, leaving 16 bases between. CDR1 SGHTA and CDR2 FQGNSA come from the germline V gene. CDR3 length: 15 amino acids. CDR3 protein: CASSLEGGSYSEQFF. As DNA, the CDR3 is TGTGCCAGCAGCTTAGAAGGGGGTTCCTATAGTGAGCAGTTCTTC.

This clonotype was seen ten or more times. The chain has TRBV9 and TRBJ1-1, with D possibly matching TRBD1 (6 bases). This CDR3 has 16 amino acids. The ends were cut back, 3 bases at V and 6 bases at J, with 21 bases in the middle. The V gene's germline CDR1 is SGDLS and CDR2 YYNGEE. CDR3 protein: CASSAGTSGAAAEAFF. CDR3 bases: TGTGCCAGCAGCGCCGGGACGTCAGGGGCGGCGGCTGAAGCTTTCTTT.

The CDR3: CASTLQGALGNTIYF. The CDR3 nucleotides are TGTGCCAGTACTCTACAGGGGGCGCTTGGAAACACCATATATTTT. This chain links TRBV19 with TRBJ1-3; 9 bases are a match to TRBD1. Looked up from germline, CDR1 is LNHDA and CDR2 is SQIVND (reference sequence). The CDR3 is 15 residues long. V lost 7 bases to trimming and J lost 3 bases; unmatched junction nucleotides: 7. Looking up the rest from reference TRBV19 and TRBJ1-3 gives the full variable domain: DGGITQSPKYLFRKEGQNVTLSCEQNLNHDAMYWYRQDPGQGLRLIYYSQIVNDFQKGDIAEGYSVSREKKESFPLTVTSAQKNPTAFYLCASTLQGALGNTIYFGEGSWLTVV.

A word on this clonotype: The junction does not match germline at one end; this may be a read error. The chain employs TRBV29-1 and TRBJ2-7; D gene uncertain. This CDR3 contains 13 residues. The germline V gene encodes CDR1 SQVTM and CDR2 ANQGSEA. CDR3 nucleotide sequence: TGCGGCGTTGTAAGGGCGAGCTCCTACGAGCAGTACTTC. Protein sequence: CGVVRASSYEQYF.

This clonotype was detected many times. The chain joins TRBV5-1 to TRBJ2-1, with D tentatively TRBD2 (6 bases). CDR1 is SGHRS and CDR2 is YFSETQ in the germline V gene. Trimming left V 6 bases short and J 8 bases short, with 15 bases between. The CDR3 is made up of 13 amino acids. CDR3 DNA sequence: TGCGCCAGCAACCCCGGGGGTGGGGATGAGCAGTTCTTC. This codes for CASNPGGGDEQFF.

The chain uses TRBV7-8 and TRBJ2-3, with 11 bases fitting TRBD2. V lost 2 bases, J lost 1 base, and 11 bases stayed unmatched. The CDR3 is made up of 19 amino acids. Germline V gives CDR1 SGHVS, CDR2 FQNEAQ. CDR3 in DNA: TGTGCCAGCAGCTTAATCCGGGTGCTAGCGGGGGGCCGCACAGATACGCAGTATTTT. Its protein product is CASSLIRVLAGGRTDTQYF.